The rows below give T cell receptor beta chains drawn from one sample of a study of blood T cells in healthy people across ages. TCRdb used MiXCR to reprocess the 5' RACE reads, holding one entry per CDR3 protein. The table lists roughly 680,000 distinct CDR3 sequences, under 25% of them singletons. The material sequenced was blood. Receptors were obtained from a man in his 70s in good health. The CDR3 runs from the conserved cysteine through the conserved F or W.

TRBV4-1	TRBJ2-3	CASSPGEGTDTQYF
TRBV20-1	-	CSASRGQGASNEQFF
TRBV18	-	CASSPPWREYEQFF
TRBV5-6	TRBJ2-2	CASSLGLKNTGELFF
TRBV5-1	TRBJ1-1	CASSGLTGVGTEAFF
TRBV20-1	TRBJ2-5	CSARDVRKIMYQETQYF
TRBV25-1	TRBJ2-7	CASSEDRLSYEQYF
TRBV3-1	TRBJ2-7	CASSQEGIYEQYF
TRBV6-5	TRBJ1-1	CASSYSQTPNTEAFF
TRBV6-1	TRBJ1-3	CASSPRQAGPSGNTIYF
TRBV5-1	TRBJ2-5	CASSLMAGTGETQYF
TRBV10-3	TRBJ2-7	CAISDSTGASYEQYF